This entry describes one TCR beta chain. In the authors' methods: It was from reference gene primer amplification that nucleated cell counts were estimated. The assay was immunoSEQ multiplex PCR, and TCRdb's table has in-frame clones only and misses some. V and J calls and clone size are those listed in that table; D and trimming were worked out from the DNA. The sample contains 250,000 or so clones, 70% to 85% of which appear only once. This specimen belongs to a study of blood T cell repertoires in COVID-19. Looking at the study overall: The United States, Italy and Spain provided the acute and convalescent COVID-19 samples. T cells, B-cell-depleted T cells, or PBMCs supplied cDNA or gDNA.

The ends were cut back, 0 bases at V and 4 bases at J, with 13 bases in the middle. Germline V lookup: CDR1 SGHRS, CDR2 YFSETQ. The CDR3 consists of 15 residues. The rearrangement uses TRBV5-1 and TRBJ1-2, with D possibly TRBD1 on 6 matching bases. This clonotype was obtained from a woman of 80 years or more with acute or convalescent COVID-19. The sequencing input was peripheral blood. DNA for the CDR3: TGCGCCAGCAGCTTGGAAGGGAACAGGGCCTATGGCTACACCTTC. This encodes CASSLEGNRAYGYTF.